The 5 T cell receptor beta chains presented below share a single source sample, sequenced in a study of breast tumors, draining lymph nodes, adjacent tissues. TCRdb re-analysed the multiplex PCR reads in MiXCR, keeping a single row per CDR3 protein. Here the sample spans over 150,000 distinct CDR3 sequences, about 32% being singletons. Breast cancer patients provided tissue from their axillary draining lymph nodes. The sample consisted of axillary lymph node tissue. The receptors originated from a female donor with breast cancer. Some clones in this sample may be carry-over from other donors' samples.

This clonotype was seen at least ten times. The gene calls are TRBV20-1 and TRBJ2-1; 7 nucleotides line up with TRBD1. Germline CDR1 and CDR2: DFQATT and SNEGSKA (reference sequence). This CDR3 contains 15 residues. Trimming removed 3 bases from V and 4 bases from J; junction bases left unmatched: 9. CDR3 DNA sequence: TGCAGTGCTAGGAGTTCCGGGACAGTATACAATGAGCAGTTCTTC. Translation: CSARSSGTVYNEQFF.

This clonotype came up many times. This chain's CDR3 is CASSQVGGSNTEAFF. Here the CDR3 DNA reads TGTGCCAGCAGCCAAGTTGGAGGGAGTAACACTGAAGCTTTCTTT. This chain connects TRBV4-2 to TRBJ1-1; D ambiguous. In germline, CDR1 is LGHNA, CDR2 YNFKEQ. V was cut by 1 base and J by 2 bases, with 11 bases left in between. The CDR3 is made up of 15 amino acids.

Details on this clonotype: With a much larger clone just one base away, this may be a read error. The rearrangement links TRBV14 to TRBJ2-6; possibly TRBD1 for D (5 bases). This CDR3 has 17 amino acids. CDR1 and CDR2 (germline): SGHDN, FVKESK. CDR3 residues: CASSQEWGRAGATVLTF. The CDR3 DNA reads TGTGCCAGCAGCCAAGAATGGGGCAGGGCTGGGGCCACCGTCCTGACTTTC.

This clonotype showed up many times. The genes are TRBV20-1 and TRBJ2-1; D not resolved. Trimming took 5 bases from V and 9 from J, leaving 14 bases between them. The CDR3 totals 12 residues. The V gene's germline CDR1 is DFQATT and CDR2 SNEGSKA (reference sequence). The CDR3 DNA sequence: TGCAGTGCTCGCGAGGACCACAGTGAGCAGTTCTTC. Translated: CSAREDHSEQFF.

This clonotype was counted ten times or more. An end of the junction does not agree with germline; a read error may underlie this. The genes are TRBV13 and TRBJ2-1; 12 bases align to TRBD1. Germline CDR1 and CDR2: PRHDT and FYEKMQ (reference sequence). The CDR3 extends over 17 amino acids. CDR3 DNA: TGTGCCAGCAGCTTAGGCCTCTCGGGACAGGGGGCGCAGGGTTGGATCTTC. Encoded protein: CASSLGLSGQGAQGWIF.